These 27 T cell receptor beta chains came from one sample sequenced in a study of CD8 T cells in ankylosing spondylitis. One entry per CDR3 protein, called by TCRdb with MiXCR from the 5' RACE reads. The table shows roughly 200,000 distinct CDR3 sequences, with 10% to 15% occurring only once. The sequenced sample consisted of blood, either unsorted or a sorted T cell fraction (not recorded which). The receptors come from a male donor with ankylosing spondylitis or in good health (not recorded which).

The CDR3 loop reads CASSDTAEHTEAFF. The CDR3 nucleotides are TGTGCCAGCAGCGACACAGCCGAGCACACTGAAGCTTTCTTT. The chain is built from TRBV6-1 and TRBJ1-1; no definite D call. V dropped 6 bases and J dropped 3 bases, with 14 bases sitting between them. The CDR3 spans 14 residues. Germline CDR1 is MNHNS and CDR2 is SASEGT.

This clonotype was counted only a few times. This chain links TRBV29-1 with TRBJ1-1; maybe TRBD1 (6 bases). V gave up 2 bases and J gave up 0 bases, with 7 bases separating them. The CDR3 has 13 amino acids. Germline values: CDR1 SQVTM, CDR2 ANQGSEA. CDR3 DNA: TGCAGCGTTGAACAGGGGATGAACACTGAAGCTTTCTTT. This gives the protein CSVEQGMNTEAFF. The full variable domain, with the rest looked up from reference TRBV29-1 and TRBJ1-1, is SAVISQKPSRDICQRGTSLTIQCQVDSQVTMMFWYRQQPGQSLTLIATANQGSEATYESGFVIDKFPISRPNLTFSTLTVSNMSPEDSSIYLCSVEQGMNTEAFFGQGTRLTVV.

The genes are TRBV20-1 and TRBJ2-7; 7 bases are a match to TRBD1. Unmatched junction bases numbered 12, after V lost 4 bases and J lost 3 bases. The CDR3 sequence is 15 residues long. Germline loops: CDR1 DFQATT, CDR2 SNEGSKA (reference sequence). The CDR3 DNA reads as TGCAGTGCTAACCCCCGGACAGGAGGTATCTACGAGCAGTACTTC. Translating it yields CSANPRTGGIYEQYF.

The chain carries TRBV12-5 and TRBJ2-7; TRBD1 might be the D (5 bases). There are 17 residues in the CDR3. Germline V gene lookup returns CDR1 LGHNT and CDR2 FRNRAP. Deletions cut 1 base from V and 0 bases from J, with 16 bases between. CDR3 sequence (DNA): TGTGCTAGTGGTTTGGGACTTCGACAGAATATCTCCTACGAGCAGTACTTC. It encodes CASGLGLRQNISYEQYF.

The chain links TRBV2 to TRBJ2-5; 12 bases map to TRBD2. V was pared by 2 bases and J by 3 bases, with 1 base of the junction left unmatched. Germline values: CDR1 SNHLY, CDR2 FYNNEI. The CDR3 has 15 amino acids. The DNA of the CDR3 is TGTGCCAGCAGTGAATGGACTAGCGGGGAAGAGACCCAGTACTTC. Encoded protein: CASSEWTSGEETQYF.

The chain is built from TRBV20-1 and TRBJ1-1; D ambiguous. CDR3 length: 15 residues. From germline, CDR1 is DFQATT and CDR2 SNEGSKA (reference sequence). The germline V and J ends were trimmed by 5 bases and 0 bases, with 16 bases remaining between them. CDR3: CSAVPRAALNTEAFF. The DNA for the CDR3 is TGCAGTGCTGTACCGAGGGCCGCCTTGAACACTGAAGCTTTCTTT.

The rearrangement uses TRBV7-9 and TRBJ2-7; 10 positions agree with TRBD2. CDR3 length equals 16 residues. Germline-derived CDR1 and CDR2 are SEHNR and FQNEAQ (reference sequence). The V and J ends lost 1 base and 4 bases, in that order; junction bases with no gene match: 7. The CDR3 nucleotides read TGTGCCAGCAGCTTAGATCGGACTAGCGGAGATTACGAGCAGTACTTC. Its translation is CASSLDRTSGDYEQYF.

This clonotype turned up a few times. The chain joins TRBV20-1 to TRBJ1-1, with TRBD1 as a possible D gene (5 bases). Germline CDR1 reads DFQATT; CDR2 reads SNEGSKA (reference sequence). CDR3 size: 14 residues. Trimming took off 4 bases at V and 0 bases at J, with 12 bases between the two ends. Here the CDR3 DNA reads TGCAGTGCTAAATACGGGGGGATGAACACTGAAGCTTTCTTT. It translates to CSAKYGGMNTEAFF.

This clonotype was seen only a few times. The chain carries TRBV3-1 and TRBJ2-7, with 7 bases aligning to TRBD1. Trimming at V came to 7 bases and at J to 0 bases, leaving 9 bases not matched to a gene. The germline V gene encodes CDR1 LGHDT and CDR2 YNNKEL (reference sequence). CDR3 length: 15 amino acids. CDR3 nucleotide sequence: TGTGCCAGCACCAAAGGACAGGAGAGCTCCTACGAGCAGTACTTC. Translating it yields CASTKGQESSYEQYF.

This clonotype was detected a few times. This chain links TRBV29-1 with TRBJ2-1; D may be TRBD1 (6 bases). Germline CDR1 and CDR2: SQVTM and ANQGSEA. The V end was cut by 3 bases, the J end by 10 bases, with 13 bases between. The CDR3 is 12 residues long. The CDR3 nucleotides read TGCAGCGTTGACAGGGGCGGCTGGGAGCAGTTCTTC. Encoded protein: CSVDRGGWEQFF.

In its sample, this clonotype was seen a few times. The chain carries TRBV12-3 or TRBV12-4 and TRBJ2-2; perhaps TRBD2 as D (6 bases). The ends were cut back, 5 bases at V and 4 bases at J, with 11 bases in the middle. The CDR3 sequence is 14 residues long. CDR3 residues: CASSRVGGTGELFF. The CDR3 nucleotides read TGTGCCAGCAGTCGGGTGGGAGGCACCGGGGAGCTGTTTTTT.

This clonotype was observed at least ten times. The chain links TRBV10-3 to TRBJ2-3, with TRBD2 matching 10 bases. The V gene's germline CDR1 is ENHRY and CDR2 SYGVKD. The V segment lost 7 bases and the J segment 1 base; nucleotides outside the gene matches: 17. The CDR3 sequence is 19 residues long. This CDR3 is CAIKVLAGERGYGTDTQYF. In nucleotides, the CDR3 is TGTGCCATCAAGGTCCTAGCGGGAGAGAGAGGCTATGGCACAGATACGCAGTATTTT.

This sequence joins TRBV13 and TRBJ1-1; weak D call: TRBD1 (6 bases). Looked up from germline, CDR1 is PRHDT and CDR2 is FYEKMQ (reference sequence). The CDR3 covers 14 residues. Trimming removed 1 base at V and 10 bases at J, with 16 bases between. The CDR3 protein is CASSLVPGDMGAFF. As DNA, the CDR3 is TGTGCCAGCAGCTTAGTCCCAGGGGACATGGGAGCTTTCTTT.

In DNA, the CDR3 is TGCAGTGCATCGACAGGGCCCTCTTGGGACACCTTC. The encoded protein is CSASTGPSWDTF. The V and J genes are TRBV20-1 and TRBJ1-2, with 7 nucleotides matching TRBD1. Germline values: CDR1 DFQATT, CDR2 SNEGSKA (reference sequence). After removal of 6 bases from V and 12 bases from J, the junction contained 13 bases not matched to a gene. This CDR3 is 12 amino acids long.

The rearrangement joins TRBV7-6 to TRBJ2-7; tentatively, D is TRBD1 or TRBD2 (5 bases each). Trimming left V 3 bases short and J 5 bases short, with 17 bases between. The CDR3 length is 15 residues. Germline CDR1 SGHVS, CDR2 FNYEAQ. In nucleotides, the CDR3 is TGTGCCAGCAGCTTCGATGGGGGTAGTAGGGACGAGCAGTACTTC. Its protein product is CASSFDGGSRDEQYF. Full variable domain (rest looked up from reference TRBV7-6 and TRBJ2-7): GAGVSQSPRYKVTKRGQDVALRCDPISGHVSLYWYRQALGQGPEFLTYFNYEAQQDKSGLPNDRFSAERPEGSISTLTIQRTEQRDSAMYRCASSFDGGSRDEQYFGPGTRLTVT.

This clonotype was recorded a few times. The chain uses TRBV28 and TRBJ2-7, with TRBD2 matching over 9 bases. The CDR3 has 15 amino acids. V lost 6 bases to trimming and J lost 3 bases; unmatched junction nucleotides: 9. Germline CDR1 reads MDHEN; CDR2 reads SYDVKM. The CDR3 protein is CASRDPSGIRYEQYF. DNA of the CDR3: TGTGCCAGCAGAGATCCTAGCGGGATACGCTACGAGCAGTACTTC.

This clonotype was detected only a few times. The V gene is TRBV7-9, the J gene TRBJ2-1; 11 bases line up with TRBD2. J gave up 9 bases and V 5 bases, and 9 bases lay outside the gene matches. This CDR3 comprises 15 residues. CDR1 is SEHNR, CDR2 FQNEAQ, per germline (reference sequence). CDR3 region: CASSTGPGTSGEQFF. The CDR3 DNA is TGTGCCAGCAGCACAGGGCCGGGGACTAGCGGTGAGCAGTTCTTC.

This chain uses TRBV29-1 with TRBJ2-7; maybe TRBD1 (6 bases). Per germline, CDR1 SQVTM and CDR2 ANQGSEA. V was trimmed by 2 bases and J by 2 bases, leaving 13 bases between them. This CDR3 has 14 amino acids. CDR3 sequence: CSVELGQKPYEQYF. Here the CDR3 DNA reads TGCAGCGTTGAATTAGGACAGAAACCCTACGAGCAGTACTTC.

The chain joins TRBV14 to TRBJ2-1, with a possible D match to TRBD2 (6 bases). V lost 1 base and J lost 6, with 16 bases in between. The CDR3 has 16 residues. Germline loops: CDR1 SGHDN, CDR2 FVKESK. In DNA, the CDR3 is TGTGCCAGCAGCCAAGTGGGGGGACTGGCTCGCAATGAGCAGTTCTTC. Protein product: CASSQVGGLARNEQFF.

The table lists this clonotype with a few counts. The junction departs from the called germline gene at one end, perhaps through a read error. The gene calls are TRBV3-1 and TRBJ2-7; the match to TRBD2 covers 12 bases. The CDR3 contains 14 residues. Germline CDR1 LGHDT, CDR2 YNNKEL (reference sequence). The CDR3 DNA reads TGTGCCAGCATCCAAGGACTAGCGGGGTACGAGCAGTACTTC. It codes for CASIQGLAGYEQYF.

This clonotype has a handful of counts. The chain uses TRBV11-2 and TRBJ2-2; a possible D gene is TRBD2 (5 bases). Germline V gives CDR1 SGHAT, CDR2 FQNNGV. There are 19 residues in the CDR3. The V gene lost 6 bases and the J gene lost 2 bases, with 25 bases spanning the gap. For the CDR3, the DNA is TGTGCCAGCAGACCCCTTGACGGGGATCCTCCAAAAAACACCGGGGAGCTGTTTTTT. It translates to CASRPLDGDPPKNTGELFF.

This clonotype was seen a few times. The chain couples TRBV6-5 to TRBJ2-7, with a possible D match to TRBD2 (6 bases). Looked up from germline, CDR1 is MNHEY and CDR2 is SVGAGI. V lost 4 bases, J lost 6 bases, and 22 bases lay in between. The CDR3 is 16 residues long. CDR3 DNA: TGTGCCAGCAGTTTTCCGGTAGCGGTGGCGGGCAGCGAGCAGTACTTC. It translates to CASSFPVAVAGSEQYF.

The V gene is TRBV6-4, the J gene TRBJ2-3; 12 nucleotides agree with TRBD2. The V gene end was trimmed by 2 bases and the J gene end by 4 bases; junction bases not matched to a gene: 7. This CDR3 has 17 amino acids. Germline CDR1 is MRHNA and CDR2 is SNTAGT. The CDR3 sequence: CASSDPRLAGEADTQYF. The CDR3 DNA is TGTGCCAGCAGTGACCCGCGACTAGCGGGAGAGGCAGATACGCAGTATTTT.

This clonotype was counted a few times. V gene TRBV4-1 combines with J gene TRBJ2-7; TRBD1 matches 7 bases. The CDR3 is 14 residues long. The V gene end was trimmed by 2 bases and the J gene end by 2 bases; junction bases not matched to a gene: 3. CDR1 MGHRA and CDR2 YSYEKL come from the germline V gene. The CDR3 region is CASSQKTGTYEQYF. DNA of the CDR3: TGCGCCAGCAGCCAAAAGACAGGGACCTACGAGCAGTACTTC.

This chain links TRBV5-1 with TRBJ1-2; weak D call: TRBD1 (6 bases). The CDR3 spans 11 residues. With 7 bases removed from V and 4 bases from J, the gap between germline ends came to 8 bases. Germline V gives CDR1 SGHRS, CDR2 YFSETQ. DNA for the CDR3: TGCGCCAGCGGGGGCAGCTATGGCTACACCTTC. Amino acids: CASGGSYGYTF.

This clonotype turned up a few times. The genes are TRBV4-2 and TRBJ2-7; the match to TRBD2 covers 13 bases. The CDR3 runs 16 residues. Germline V gene sequence: CDR1 LGHNA, CDR2 YNFKEQ. The V segment lost 4 bases and the J segment 6 bases; nucleotides outside the gene matches: 9. CDR3 DNA: TGTGCCAGCAGCCCAGGACTAGCGGGAGTATCCCTCGAGCAGTACTTC. This translates into CASSPGLAGVSLEQYF.

This clonotype turned up a few times. The V and J genes are TRBV27 and TRBJ1-2, with 11 bases aligning to TRBD1. CDR1 is MNHEY and CDR2 is SMNVEV in the germline V gene (reference sequence). This CDR3 is 14 amino acids long. The trim removed 6 bases at V and 4 bases at J, leaving 4 bases unmatched. The CDR3 region is CASREGQGGYGYTF. CDR3 DNA: TGTGCCAGCAGAGAGGGACAGGGGGGCTATGGCTACACCTTC.